The 24 T cell receptor beta chains below come from one sample, sequenced in a study of response to subunit inactivated influenza vaccine. One entry per CDR3 protein, called by TCRdb with MiXCR from the RT-PCR reads. This table has just under 550,000 distinct CDR3 sequences, approximately 20% appearing once. These data were likewise used in another study, on T cells expressing NK-cell markers. This second study says: The authors made TCR beta cDNA libraries by 5'RACE template switching. This switching added a universal primer site and UMIs.

The input for sequencing was CD4+ T cells sorted from PBMCs, taken approximately 12 days after vaccination. All receptors derive from a man aged 50 to 60 who received an inactivated influenza vaccine.

This clonotype has just a few counts. The gene calls are TRBV6-2 or TRBV6-3 and TRBJ2-5; D not resolved. The V and J ends lost 2 bases and 4 bases respectively, with 2 bases between them. The CDR3 loop spans 11 amino acids. Germline assignment: CDR1 MNHEY and CDR2 SVGEGT. In DNA, the CDR3 is TGTGCCAGCAGTTACATAGAGACCCAGTACTTC. This sequence encodes CASSYIETQYF.

The chain couples TRBV7-9 to TRBJ2-3; 16 positions match TRBD2. The V gene's germline CDR1 is SEHNR and CDR2 FQNEAQ (reference sequence). The CDR3 totals 16 residues. V was pared by 5 bases and J by 4 bases, with 3 bases of the junction left unmatched. In DNA, the CDR3 is TGTGCCAGCAGCCAAGGGACTAGCGGGAGGGCAGATACGCAGTATTTT. This translates into CASSQGTSGRADTQYF.

The genes are TRBV9 and TRBJ1-5; D is perhaps TRBD1 (6 bases). The V end lost 0 bases, the J end lost 4 bases, and 14 bases lay between the germline ends. Germline lookup yields CDR1 SGDLS and CDR2 YYNGEE. This CDR3 region has 16 residues. The chain's CDR3 is CASSVGGGPENQPQHF. Here the CDR3 DNA reads TGTGCCAGCAGCGTAGGGGGGGGCCCGGAAAATCAGCCCCAGCATTTT.

This clonotype was seen many times. V usage is TRBV6-5 and J usage is TRBJ1-5; D gene ambiguous. Trimming cost V 2 bases and J 3 bases, with 5 bases left between them. The CDR3 is 13 residues long. Germline-derived CDR1 and CDR2 are MNHEY and SVGAGI. The CDR3 sequence: CASSYQVNQPQHF. DNA of the CDR3: TGTGCCAGCAGTTACCAGGTCAATCAGCCCCAGCATTTT.

The sample holds a few counts of this clonotype. The rearrangement uses TRBV14 and TRBJ2-3, with 9 bases fitting TRBD2. The CDR3 runs 17 residues. Trimming took 3 bases from V and 0 from J; bases not matched to a gene: 7. Germline lookup yields CDR1 SGHDN and CDR2 FVKESK. CDR3 sequence: CASSHPRLAGSTDTQYF. Here the CDR3 DNA reads TGTGCCAGCAGCCATCCCCGCCTAGCGGGGAGCACAGATACGCAGTATTTT. The full variable domain, with the rest looked up from reference TRBV14 and TRBJ2-3, is EAGVTQFPSHSVIEKGQTVTLRCDPISGHDNLYWYRRVMGKEIKFLLHFVKESKQDESGMPNNRFLAERTGGTYSTLKVQPAELEDSGVYFCASSHPRLAGSTDTQYFGPGTRLTVL.

This clonotype was picked up a small number of times. The chain has TRBV7-3 and TRBJ2-3, with 7 bases matching TRBD2. Trimming cost V 5 bases and J 0 bases; bases outside gene matches: 8. Germline V CDR1 and CDR2: SGHTA, FQGTGA. This CDR3 contains 16 residues. The DNA of the CDR3 is TGTGCCAGCAGCCCCTTGGGTAGCGGGAGCACAGATACGCAGTATTTT. Translating gives CASSPLGSGSTDTQYF.

This rearrangement joins TRBV23-1 to TRBJ1-1, with D uncertain. TRBV23-1 is noted as an ORF with a role that remains uncertain. The CDR3 has 12 amino acids. Trimming stripped 5 bases from V and 5 bases from J, with 9 bases between. The CDR3 reads CASSSLRTEAFF. The CDR3 DNA is TGCGCCAGCAGTTCGTTACGGACTGAAGCTTTCTTT.

The sample holds many counts of this clonotype. The rearrangement joins TRBV5-1 to TRBJ2-1; D is undetermined. V gave up 2 bases and J gave up 6 bases, with 9 bases separating them. The CDR3 loop spans 13 amino acids. CDR1 is SGHRS and CDR2 is YFSETQ in the germline V gene. The CDR3 here is CASSLLASNEQFF. CDR3 coding DNA: TGCGCCAGCAGCTTATTAGCATCCAATGAGCAGTTCTTC.

This clonotype showed up just a few times. The chain links TRBV7-9 to TRBJ2-5; weak D call: TRBD1 (5 bases). The germline CDR1 and CDR2 sequences are SEHNR and FQNEAQ (reference sequence). This CDR3 has 14 amino acids. V gave up 0 bases and J gave up 3 bases, with 8 bases separating them. The CDR3 DNA sequence: TGTGCCAGCAGCTTAGCGTCAGGGAAAGAGACCCAGTACTTC. Translated: CASSLASGKETQYF.

The chain has TRBV29-1 and TRBJ1-1; tentatively, D is TRBD1 (6 bases). Germline V gene lookup returns CDR1 SQVTM and CDR2 ANQGSEA. Trimming removed 1 base from V and 3 bases from J, with 12 bases in between. This CDR3 comprises 14 residues. DNA of the CDR3: TGCAGCGTTGAAGTTACAGGGCGAGACACTGAAGCTTTCTTT. Translating gives CSVEVTGRDTEAFF.

This clonotype was seen a few times. V and J are TRBV6-2 or TRBV6-3 and TRBJ2-1, with D possibly TRBD2 on 5 matching bases. Trimming took off 1 base at V and 0 bases at J, with 7 bases between the two ends. Germline lookup yields CDR1 MNHEY and CDR2 SVGEGT. This CDR3 spans 15 amino acids. The CDR3 bases are TGTGCCAGCAGTTACTGGGAGATCTCCTACAATGAGCAGTTCTTC. It translates to CASSYWEISYNEQFF.

This clonotype was seen a few times. CDR3 residues: CASRKPQGAGETQYF. CDR3 nucleotides: TGTGCCAGCAGAAAACCGCAGGGGGCGGGGGAGACCCAGTACTTC. This chain links TRBV6-1 with TRBJ2-5; 8 bases are a match to TRBD1. CDR1 MNHNS and CDR2 SASEGT come from the germline V gene. The V and J ends lost 6 bases and 5 bases, in that order; junction bases with no gene match: 11. This CDR3 is built from 15 residues.

This chain uses TRBV6-1 with TRBJ1-2; D unclear. This CDR3 comprises 14 residues. Germline-derived CDR1 and CDR2 are MNHNS and SASEGT. V lost 6 bases, J lost 3 bases, and 14 bases lay in between. The chain's CDR3 is CASRDLLRDYGYTF. CDR3 bases: TGTGCCAGCAGAGACCTATTAAGAGACTATGGCTACACCTTC.

This clonotype was counted only a few times. This chain joins TRBV18 and TRBJ1-3; D is uncertain. The V gene lost 0 bases and the J gene lost 4 bases, with 7 bases spanning the gap. CDR3 length: 14 residues. Germline CDR1 and CDR2: KGHSH and LQKENI. CDR3 protein: CASSPPGIGNTIYF. DNA of the CDR3: TGTGCCAGCTCACCACCAGGGATAGGAAACACCATATATTTT.

The rearrangement joins TRBV7-9 to TRBJ1-2; D might be TRBD1 (5 bases). The CDR3 consists of 14 residues. V was cut by 9 bases and J by 0 bases, with 14 bases left in between. Germline values: CDR1 SEHNR, CDR2 FQNEAQ (reference sequence). The CDR3 is CASGGVLTNYGYTF. The DNA for the CDR3 is TGTGCCAGTGGGGGGGTCCTAACTAACTATGGCTACACCTTC.

This clonotype was observed a handful of times. V usage is TRBV5-5 and J usage is TRBJ2-7; TRBD1 matches 7 bases. Trimming removed 2 bases from V and 0 bases from J; junction bases left unmatched: 11. Germline V gene lookup returns CDR1 SGHKS and CDR2 YYEKEE (reference sequence). CDR3 length: 17 residues. The CDR3 loop is CASSFIGDSRSSYEQYF. The CDR3 DNA sequence: TGTGCCAGCAGCTTCATAGGGGACAGCCGAAGCTCCTACGAGCAGTACTTC.

This clonotype was counted between two and nine times. The chain recombines TRBV10-3 with TRBJ2-4; tentatively, D is TRBD1 (6 bases). V lost 0 bases and J 1 base, leaving 16 bases between the germline ends. Germline V gene sequence: CDR1 ENHRY, CDR2 SYGVKD. The CDR3 has 18 residues. In DNA form, the CDR3 reads TGTGCCATCAGTGAGTCGGTCTCGACAGGTACGGCCAAAAACATTCAGTACTTC. Amino acids: CAISESVSTGTAKNIQYF.

This clonotype was seen more than once but under ten times. The V gene is TRBV29-1, the J gene TRBJ2-5; 7 bases line up with TRBD2. Germline V gene data show CDR1 as SQVTM and CDR2 as ANQGSEA. V lost 4 bases and J lost 5; bases outside the gene matches: 13. This CDR3 comprises 15 residues. This CDR3 is CSVVASGDAKETQYF. CDR3 in DNA: TGCAGCGTTGTAGCCAGCGGGGATGCGAAGGAGACCCAGTACTTC.

The chain has TRBV12-3 or TRBV12-4 and TRBJ2-1, with D tentatively TRBD2 (6 bases). V dropped 5 bases and J dropped 9 bases, with 14 bases sitting between them. The CDR3 spans 13 residues. DNA for the CDR3: TGTGCCAGCAGTCCACCCCCCGGGGGTGAGCAGTTCTTC. Protein product: CASSPPPGGEQFF.

The CDR3 region is CSARDREIDNEQFF. For the CDR3, the DNA is TGCAGTGCTAGGGACAGGGAGATTGACAATGAGCAGTTCTTC. The rearrangement uses TRBV20-1 and TRBJ2-1, with 8 positions matching TRBD1. Germline V gene lookup returns CDR1 DFQATT and CDR2 SNEGSKA (reference sequence). CDR3 size: 14 residues. The V gene end was trimmed by 3 bases and the J gene end by 5 bases; junction bases not matched to a gene: 6.

The chain combines TRBV27 with TRBJ2-6; D ambiguous. V lost 5 bases and J 0 bases, leaving 14 bases between the germline ends. Germline CDR1 and CDR2: MNHEY and SMNVEV (reference sequence). The CDR3 is made up of 17 amino acids. In DNA form, the CDR3 reads TGTGCCAGCAGTGACACGAAAGTCTTCTCTGGGGCCAACGTCCTGACTTTC. It codes for CASSDTKVFSGANVLTF.

The rearrangement links TRBV15 to TRBJ2-5; 7 bases align to TRBD1. Germline values: CDR1 LNHNV, CDR2 YYDKDF (reference sequence). The CDR3 is made up of 14 amino acids. The ends lost 0 bases at V and 5 bases at J; junction bases unmatched: 3. The CDR3 DNA sequence: TGTGCCACCAGCAGAGATAGGGGGCCCGAGACCCAGTACTTC. Its protein is CATSRDRGPETQYF.

The J gene is TRBJ2-1, the V gene TRBV20-1, with 8 bases identical to TRBD2. This CDR3 is 15 amino acids long. V shed 0 bases, J shed 7 bases, and the junction held 8 bases outside the gene matches. In germline, CDR1 is DFQATT, CDR2 SNEGSKA (reference sequence). The CDR3 protein is CSARDLGTSMNEQFF. The CDR3 DNA sequence: TGCAGTGCTAGAGACCTCGGGACTAGTATGAATGAGCAGTTCTTC.

CDR3 region: CASSFGGSGRPTLADSPYNEQFF. The CDR3 DNA follows: TGCGCCAGCAGCTTCGGTGGTAGCGGGAGGCCCACTCTAGCTGACTCACCTTACAATGAGCAGTTCTTC. This chain links TRBV5-1 with TRBJ2-1, with 10 bases fitting TRBD2. Germline CDR1 and CDR2: SGHRS and YFSETQ. The CDR3 consists of 23 residues. Trimming removed 2 bases from V and 4 bases from J; junction bases left unmatched: 27.